This is a list of T cell receptor beta chains from one sample in a study of sequential checkpoint blockade in melanoma. TCRdb keeps only in-frame clones here, not all; method: immunoSEQ multiplex PCR. The table has 25,000 to 35,000 clones, 85% to 90% seen once. The specimen comprised CD8+ T cells sorted from blood (inferred from file names), sampled from a patient given nivolumab and ipilimumab in sequence. The receptors derive from a human donor with melanoma. CDR3s include the opening cysteine and the closing phenylalanine or tryptophan. The D gene is left open where the match is weak. Clone size, where shown, is once, few, many, or a class for clones that have expanded.

>TRBD1|TRBJ2-2|TRBV9|once
CASSHPDRRGSTGELFF
TGTGCCAGCAGCCATCCGGATCGCAGGGGGAGCACCGGGGAGCTGTTTTTT
>TRBD1|TRBJ2-1|TRBV6-5|NA
CASSSTGVEQFF
TGTGCCAGCAGCTCAACAGGGGTTGAGCAGTTCTTC
>NA|TRBJ1-2|TRBV5-1|NA
CASSLNLLYGYTF
TGCGCCAGCAGCTTAAATCTACTCTATGGCTACACCTTC
>NA|TRBJ2-3|TRBV11-2|NA
CASSSLVYTDTQYF
TGTGCCAGCAGCTCCCTCGTTTACACAGATACGCAGTATTTT
>TRBD1|TRBJ2-7|TRBV27|NA
CASSPWDSYEQYF
TGTGCCAGCAGTCCCTGGGACAGCTACGAGCAGTACTTC
>TRBD2|TRBJ2-1|TRBV4-2|once
CASSQLAGGIYNEQFF
TGTGCCAGCAGCCAACTAGCGGGGGGTATTTACAATGAGCAGTTCTTC
>TRBD1|TRBJ2-3|TRBV9|once
CASSRDSTQYF
TGTGCCAGCAGCCGGGACAGTACGCAGTATTTT
>NA|TRBJ2-1|TRBV7-9|NA
CASSLEAGLNEQFF
TGTGCCAGCAGCTTAGAGGCAGGGCTTAATGAGCAGTTCTTC
>TRBD1|TRBJ1-1|TRBV10-3|once
CAIRLTGDTEAFF
TGTGCCATCAGACTGACAGGGGACACTGAAGCTTTCTTT
>NA|TRBJ2-2|TRBV27|NA
CASKGLGGHTGELFF
TGTGCCAGCAAGGGTTTGGGGGGACACACCGGGGAGCTGTTTTTT
>TRBD1|TRBJ1-1|TRBV4-3|NA
CASSPGTGNTEAFF
TGCGCCAGCAGCCCAGGGACAGGGAACACTGAAGCTTTCTTT
>NA|TRBJ1-1|TRBV4-1|NA
CASSQAMGLGNTEAFF
TGCGCCAGCAGCCAGGCCATGGGACTGGGGAACACTGAAGCTTTCTTT
>NA|TRBJ2-7|TRBV9|NA
CASSGPGLYEQYF
TGTGCCAGCAGCGGGCCGGGACTCTACGAGCAGTACTTC
>TRBD2|TRBJ2-7|TRBV28|NA
CASSSIWETSGRYEQYF
TGTGCCAGCAGTTCGATTTGGGAGACTAGCGGGAGGTACGAGCAGTACTTC
>TRBD2|TRBJ2-4|TRBV4-1|NA
CASSHEGAASGAAKNIQYF
TGCGCCAGCAGCCACGAAGGAGCGGCAAGCGGGGCAGCCAAAAACATTCAGTACTTC
>TRBD1|TRBJ1-2|TRBV7-2|NA
CASSSTGVYGYTF
TGTGCCAGCAGCTCAACAGGGGTATATGGCTACACCTTC
>NA|TRBJ1-2|TRBV2|NA
CASMGGLGTF
TGTGCCAGCATGGGGGGGCTCGGGACCTTC
>TRBD1|TRBJ1-4|TRBV7-2|few
CASSLVTGGVEKLFF
TGTGCCAGCAGCTTAGTAACAGGGGGCGTTGAAAAACTGTTTTTT
>TRBD2|TRBJ2-5|TRBV7-8|NA
CASSSRLAGGLYQETQYF
TGTGCCAGCAGCTCCAGACTAGCGGGGGGCCTGTACCAAGAGACCCAGTACTTC
>TRBD1|TRBJ1-2|TRBV28|NA
CASSLLSLLGQTYGYTF
TGTGCCAGCAGTTTATTATCTTTACTGGGACAGACTTATGGCTACACCTTC
>NA|TRBJ1-5|TRBV6-1|NA
CASSNPGTLNPQHF
TGTGCCAGCAGTAACCCTGGGACTCTAAACCCCCAGCATTTT
>TRBD1|TRBJ2-5|TRBV5-6|NA
CASSLTGQQETQYF
TGTGCCAGCAGCTTGACGGGACAGCAAGAGACCCAGTACTTC
>TRBD1|TRBJ1-2|TRBV7-9|NA
CAIDRGNGYTF
TGTGCCATCGACAGGGGGAATGGCTACACCTTC
>NA|TRBJ2-7|TRBV27|NA
CASRLSSAPSYEQYF
TGTGCCAGCAGGCTGTCTAGCGCTCCCTCATACGAGCAGTACTTC
>NA|TRBJ1-1|TRBV7-9|NA
CASSGGVGAFF
TGTGCCAGCAGTGGGGGGGTGGGGGCTTTCTTT
>NA|TRBJ2-2|TRBV4-3|NA
CASSGGQANTGELFF
TGCGCCAGCTCGGGGGGACAGGCGAACACCGGGGAGCTGTTTTTT
>NA|TRBJ2-7|TRBV6-1|once
CASSWTELYEQYF
TGTGCCAGCAGCTGGACAGAACTTTACGAGCAGTACTTC
>NA|TRBJ2-5|TRBV12-5|NA
CASGPDRETQYF
TGTGCTAGTGGCCCCGACAGGGAGACCCAGTACTTC
>NA|TRBJ1-2|TRBV6-5|NA
CASSPQGGAEGYTF
TGTGCCAGCAGTCCCCAAGGGGGGGCCGAGGGCTACACCTTC
>TRBD2|TRBJ2-5|TRBV2|NA
CASFLAGGHYERETQYF
TGTGCCAGTTTTCTAGCGGGAGGGCACTATGAAAGAGAGACCCAGTACTTC
>NA|TRBJ2-7|TRBV11-2|NA
CASSLSPDEQYF
TGTGCCAGCAGCTTGAGTCCTGACGAGCAGTACTTC
>NA|TRBJ2-2|TRBV5-4|NA
CASSLGSRGNTGELFF
TGTGCCAGCAGCTTAGGTTCCAGGGGTAACACCGGGGAGCTGTTTTTT
>NA|TRBJ2-7|TRBV6-5|NA
CASRQTEDYEQYF
TGTGCCAGCAGACAAACAGAAGACTACGAGCAGTACTTC
>NA|TRBJ2-5|TRBV2|NA
CASIGREEETQYF
TGTGCCAGCATCGGACGGGAAGAAGAGACCCAGTACTTC
>NA|TRBJ2-3|TRBV10-3|NA
CAISEVGEIDTQYF
TGTGCCATCAGTGAGGTGGGAGAAATAGATACGCAGTATTTT
>NA|TRBJ1-4|TRBV10-3|NA
CAISESGIEKLFF
TGTGCCATCAGTGAGTCCGGGATAGAAAAACTGTTTTTT